One and the same sample provided the 4 T cell receptor beta chains below, sequenced in a study of CD8 T cells in ankylosing spondylitis. Study results and limitations: Roughly eight highly homologous variants made up a TCR beta motif that seemed to typify ankylosing spondylitis blood.

Via MiXCR, TCRdb re-called the 5' RACE reads, giving one row per CDR3 protein. Of some 400,000 distinct CDR3 sequences in the sample, 20% to 25% were seen once. The antigens of these receptors remain unknown. The sample taken for sequencing was blood, either unsorted or a sorted T cell fraction (not recorded which). These receptors were taken from a male donor with ankylosing spondylitis.

This clonotype was seen only a few times. This rearrangement joins TRBV20-1 to TRBJ1-6; D may be TRBD1 (6 bases). Trimming shortened V by 6 bases and J by 8 bases, and 14 bases separated the two germline ends. CDR3 length: 13 amino acids. Per germline, CDR1 DFQATT and CDR2 SNEGSKA (reference sequence). CDR3 sequence reads: CSALTGSDSPLHF. Here the CDR3 DNA reads TGCAGTGCCCTGACAGGCTCGGATTCACCCCTCCACTTT.

V is TRBV10-3 and J is TRBJ1-2; TRBD1 agrees at 8 bases. This CDR3 is 14 amino acids long. Germline V gene lookup returns CDR1 ENHRY and CDR2 SYGVKD. With V trimmed by 3 bases and J by 2 bases, 2 bases remained unmatched. CDR3 sequence (DNA): TGTGCCATCAGTGATCAGGGGGCGAACTATGGCTACACCTTC. Encoded protein: CAISDQGANYGYTF.

The chain combines TRBV6-6 with TRBJ2-7; D gene ambiguous. The germline V gene has CDR1 MNHNY and CDR2 SVGAGI (reference sequence). CDR3 size: 13 residues. The V end lost 1 base, the J end lost 0 bases, and 4 bases lay between the germline ends. The CDR3 region has the DNA TGTGCCAGCAGTTACTTACACTCCTACGAGCAGTACTTC. It specifies CASSYLHSYEQYF.

The chain couples TRBV10-3 to TRBJ1-1, with 7 bases aligning to TRBD1. Per germline, CDR1 ENHRY and CDR2 SYGVKD. This CDR3 has 15 residues. The trim removed 1 base at V and 7 bases at J, leaving 9 bases unmatched. CDR3 region: CAISEFGTESLEAFF. In DNA, the CDR3 is TGTGCCATCAGTGAGTTTGGGACAGAAAGCCTTGAAGCTTTCTTT.